Reported below is one T cell receptor (beta chain). The antigen is not known. This PCR relied on a set of 60 Vbeta primers and 13 Jbeta primers. Libraries were prepared by immunoSEQ multiplex PCR; TCRdb keeps only in-frame clonotypes and omits some of them. The sample carries some 160,000 clones, around four fifths recorded once. This sample is part of a study of cytomegalovirus exposure and HLA in healthy donors. Study-wide points: According to reports, the classifier identified cytomegalovirus status with high specificity and sensitivity.

In germline, CDR1 is LNHDA, CDR2 SQIVND (reference sequence). This CDR3 comprises 14 residues. Trimming cost V 4 bases and J 6 bases; bases outside gene matches: 5. The J gene is TRBJ1-2, the V gene TRBV19; 10 positions match TRBD1. The sequenced sample consisted of PBMCs. The source of this sequence is a man between 18 and 29 years old in good health and CMV-seronegative. The CDR3 protein is CASSRDRGLDGYTF. In DNA form, the CDR3 reads TGTGCCAGTAGTAGGGACAGGGGACTGGATGGCTACACCTTC.